This TCR beta chain originates from a study of T-cell memory formation after mild COVID-19. Whole-study results and caveats: Within pre-infection memory, some responding clones were found, suggesting cross-reactive memory joined.

Using its own MiXCR run on the 5' RACE reads, TCRdb lists one record per CDR3 protein. Found here are over 70,000 distinct CDR3 sequences, about 13% of them singletons; the top ten hold roughly a quarter. As regards this clonotype: No antigen is known for it.

Germline V lookup: CDR1 MNHEY, CDR2 SVGAGI. The V and J ends lost 5 bases and 5 bases respectively, with 7 bases between them. This CDR3 has 12 residues. The chain carries TRBV6-5 and TRBJ2-1; D is ambiguous. The source of this sequence is an adult woman who had mild COVID-19 (a few samples of this study predate the infection). Cell type and time point are not known. The sequenced sample consisted of PBMCs or a T cell subset sorted from them (not recorded which). DNA of the CDR3: TGTGCCAGCAGTCACGGACACAATGAGCAGTTCTTC. It translates to CASSHGHNEQFF.